This TCR beta chain derives from a study of early T cells in non-severe SARS-CoV-2 infection. The wider study: Sequenced bulk RNA came from whole blood that was unsorted, and chains were unpaired.

Using its own MiXCR run on the 5' RACE reads, TCRdb lists one record per CDR3 protein. This sample carries around 47,000 distinct CDR3 sequences, more than 9.5% of them seen once, and the ten largest clones take under 15%. This clonotype was observed a few times. The sample consisted of whole blood. This receptor was obtained from an adult who was a healthcare worker with PCR-confirmed SARS-CoV-2 infection or an uninfected control (not recorded which).

The CDR3 bases are TGTGCCAGCAGTTACCAGTGGCGAGGCACAGATACGCAGTATTTT. It is translated as CASSYQWRGTDTQYF. This rearrangement joins TRBV6-5 to TRBJ2-3; D unresolved. Trimming took 2 bases from V and 1 from J, leaving 10 bases between them. CDR1 and CDR2 (germline): MNHEY, SVGAGI. The CDR3 loop spans 15 amino acids.